Listed below are T cell receptor beta chains from one sample, sequenced in a study of regulatory T cells in long-lasting Graves disease. TCRdb re-analysed the multiplex PCR reads in MiXCR, keeping a single row per CDR3 protein. The sample includes some 500,000 distinct CDR3 sequences, 13% seen only once; the top ten take roughly a tenth. The sample was also linked to a second study, of T cells in Graves' hyperthyroidism and ophthalmopathy.

Specimen: peripheral blood mononuclear cells (PBMCs), collected at new diagnosis, from a patient treated with antithyroid drugs. Receptors originate from a man aged 25 to 45 with Graves disease. Both conserved end residues are part of each CDR3. The D gene is left open where the match is weak. The size of a clone is reported for some rows only, either as once, few or many, or as a class for expanded clones.

length: 12; D: TRBD2; J: TRBJ2-1; size: -; V: TRBV20-1; DNA: TGCAGTGCTCACCGGGGACTAAATGAGCAGTTCTTC; CDR3: CSAHRGLNEQFF
length: 18; D: TRBD2; J: TRBJ2-2; size: -; V: TRBV11-2; DNA: TGTGTCAGCAGCTTAGAGTTGCGGGGGGAGGAGAACACCGGGGAGCTGTTTTTT; CDR3: CVSSLELRGEENTGELFF
length: 13; D: TRBD1; J: TRBJ1-1; size: many; V: TRBV30; DNA: TGTGCCTGGAGTGACAGGGGTAGGGCTGAAGCTTTCTTT; CDR3: CAWSDRGRAEAFF
length: 15; D: -; J: TRBJ2-6; size: -; V: TRBV5-1; DNA: TGCGCCAGCAGCCCCAGCTTCTCTGGGGCCAACGTCCTGACTTTC; CDR3: CASSPSFSGANVLTF
length: 13; D: TRBD1; J: TRBJ2-7; size: many; V: TRBV20-1; DNA: TGCAGTGCTCCCGGGACAGGGATCAACGAGCAGTACTTC; CDR3: CSAPGTGINEQYF
length: 17; D: TRBD2; J: TRBJ2-1; size: many; V: TRBV13; DNA: TGTGCCAGCAGCTCCCAATCTAGCGGGCCCTGGTACAATGAGCAGTTCTTC; CDR3: CASSSQSSGPWYNEQFF
length: 13; D: -; J: TRBJ2-2; size: -; V: TRBV29-1; DNA: TGCAGCGCAACGACAGCAAACACCGGGGAGCTGTTTTTT; CDR3: CSATTANTGELFF
length: 14; D: TRBD2; J: TRBJ2-5; size: few; V: TRBV20-1; DNA: TGCAGTGTCCCACCGGGACTAGCTCCCGAGACCCAGTACTTC; CDR3: CSVPPGLAPETQYF
length: 15; D: -; J: TRBJ1-1; size: many; V: TRBV5-1; DNA: TGCGCCAGCAGCTTGGCGGGGGGCTTGTACACTGAAGCTTTCTTT; CDR3: CASSLAGGLYTEAFF
length: 14; D: TRBD1; J: TRBJ2-7; size: few; V: TRBV12-3/TRBV12-4; DNA: TGTGCCAGCAGCAGACAGGGAATCGAGTCCGAGCAGTACTTC; CDR3: CASSRQGIESEQYF
length: 16; D: TRBD1; J: TRBJ1-4; size: many; V: TRBV6-5; DNA: TGTGCCAGCAGTTACCGTACAGGGGGCGGTCATGAAAAACTGTTTTTT; CDR3: CASSYRTGGGHEKLFF
length: 16; D: -; J: TRBJ2-1; size: many; V: TRBV12-5; DNA: TGTGCTAGTGGTTTGGTATTTGTTGGGAGAAGGAATGAGCAGTTCTTC; CDR3: CASGLVFVGRRNEQFF
length: 15; D: -; J: TRBJ2-7; size: -; V: TRBV5-1; DNA: TGCGCCAGCAGCCCCGTCGGGGGAGAAGGGTACGAGCAGTACTTC; CDR3: CASSPVGGEGYEQYF
length: 14; D: TRBD1; J: TRBJ2-7; size: many; V: TRBV29-1; DNA: TGCAGCGTTGAAGCAGGGCAGGGGGCAGGGGAGCAGTACTTC; CDR3: CSVEAGQGAGEQYF
length: 20; D: -; J: TRBJ1-1; size: -; V: TRBV20-1; DNA: TGCAGTGCTAGAGATGCCCCAGGGAGCGGAATCGTTCGTGCAAACACTGAAGCTTTCTTT; CDR3: CSARDAPGSGIVRANTEAFF
length: 14; D: -; J: TRBJ2-7; size: many; V: TRBV28; DNA: TGTGCCAGCAGTTTGTCGGGCGGGGTGGGGGAGCAGTACTTC; CDR3: CASSLSGGVGEQYF
length: 15; D: TRBD2; J: TRBJ2-1; size: few; V: TRBV19; DNA: TGTGCCAGTAGAGAAGCGGGAGTCGCAGGTAATGAGCAGTTCTTC; CDR3: CASREAGVAGNEQFF
length: 14; D: TRBD1; J: TRBJ2-5; size: few; V: TRBV20-1; DNA: TGCAGTGCTAGAAAGGACAGGGACCAAGAGACCCAGTACTTC; CDR3: CSARKDRDQETQYF
length: 13; D: -; J: TRBJ2-3; size: many; V: TRBV12-3/TRBV12-4; DNA: TGTGCCAGCAATTGGGACAGCACAGATACGCAGTATTTT; CDR3: CASNWDSTDTQYF
length: 16; D: -; J: TRBJ2-7; size: -; V: TRBV10-3; DNA: TGTGCCATCAGGGGGGCTACCGATCCCGGCCCCTACGAGCAGTACTTC; CDR3: CAIRGATDPGPYEQYF
length: 16; D: -; J: TRBJ2-6; size: -; V: TRBV29-1; DNA: TGCAGCGTTGAACTTACTAGGTACTCTGGGGCCAACGTCCTGACTTTC; CDR3: CSVELTRYSGANVLTF
length: 12; D: -; J: TRBJ2-5; size: many; V: TRBV30; DNA: TGTGCCTGGAGTCCCGGTTTCCAGACCCAGTACTTC; CDR3: CAWSPGFQTQYF
length: 12; D: -; J: TRBJ1-2; size: many; V: TRBV29-1; DNA: TGCAGCGTTCTTACGGGGGTGGATGGCTACACCTTC; CDR3: CSVLTGVDGYTF
length: 13; D: TRBD1; J: TRBJ2-7; size: few; V: TRBV18; DNA: TGTGCCAGCTCAGGGGACAGGGGGAACGAGCAGTACTTC; CDR3: CASSGDRGNEQYF
length: 15; D: -; J: TRBJ2-5; size: many; V: TRBV11-2; DNA: TGTGCCAGCGGAAAAGGCTGGGGGTCTCAAGAGACCCAGTACTTC; CDR3: CASGKGWGSQETQYF
length: 17; D: TRBD2; J: TRBJ2-5; size: -; V: TRBV30; DNA: TGTGCCTGGAGTACTCTACCTCAGAGCGGGAGTCGTGAGACCCAGTACTTC; CDR3: CAWSTLPQSGSRETQYF
length: 13; D: TRBD1; J: TRBJ2-2; size: -; V: TRBV5-6; DNA: TGTGCCAGCATCGGACAGGGGCCAGGGGAGCTGTTTTTT; CDR3: CASIGQGPGELFF
length: 11; D: -; J: TRBJ1-2; size: -; V: TRBV30; DNA: TGTGCCTGGAGTGTGACAAGAGGACAAGGCTTC; CDR3: CAWSVTRGQGF
length: 15; D: -; J: TRBJ1-5; size: many; V: TRBV7-9; DNA: TGTGCCAGCAGCCGCGCAGGGTTGGACAATCAGCCCCAGCATTTT; CDR3: CASSRAGLDNQPQHF
length: 14; D: -; J: TRBJ2-3; size: many; V: TRBV2; DNA: TGTGCCACCACAGGGACCTCGAGGGTAGATACGCAGTATTTT; CDR3: CATTGTSRVDTQYF
length: 14; D: TRBD1; J: TRBJ2-5; size: many; V: TRBV18; DNA: TGTGCCAGCTCACCAAAGGACAGGGGGGAGACCCAGTACTTC; CDR3: CASSPKDRGETQYF